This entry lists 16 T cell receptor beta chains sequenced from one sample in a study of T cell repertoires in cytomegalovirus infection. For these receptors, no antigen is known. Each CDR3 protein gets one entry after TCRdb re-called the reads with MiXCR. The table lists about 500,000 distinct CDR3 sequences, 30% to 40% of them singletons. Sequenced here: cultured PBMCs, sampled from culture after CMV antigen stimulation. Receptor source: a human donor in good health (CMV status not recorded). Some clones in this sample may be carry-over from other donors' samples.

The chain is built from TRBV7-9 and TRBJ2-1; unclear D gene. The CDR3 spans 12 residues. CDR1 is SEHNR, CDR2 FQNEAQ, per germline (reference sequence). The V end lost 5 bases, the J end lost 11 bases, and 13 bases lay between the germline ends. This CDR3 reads CASSEHRAQQFF. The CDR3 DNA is TGTGCCAGCAGCGAACACCGGGCGCAGCAGTTCTTC. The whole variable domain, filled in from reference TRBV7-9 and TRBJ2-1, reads DTGVSQNPRHKITKRGQNVTFRCDPISEHNRLYWYRQTLGQGPEFLTYFQNEAQLEKSRLLSDRFSAERPKGSFSTLEIQRTEQGDSAMYLCASSEHRAQQFFGPGTRLTVL.

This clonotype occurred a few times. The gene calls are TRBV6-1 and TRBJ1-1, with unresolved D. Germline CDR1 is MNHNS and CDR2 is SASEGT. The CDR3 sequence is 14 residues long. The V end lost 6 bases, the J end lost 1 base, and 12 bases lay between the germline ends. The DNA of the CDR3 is TGTGCCAGCAGGAGGACGGTGGCGAACACTGAAGCTTTCTTT. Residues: CASRRTVANTEAFF.

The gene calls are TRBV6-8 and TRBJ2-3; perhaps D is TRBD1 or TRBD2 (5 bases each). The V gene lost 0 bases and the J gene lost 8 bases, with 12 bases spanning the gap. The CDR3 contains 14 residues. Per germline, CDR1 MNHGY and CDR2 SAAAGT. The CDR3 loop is CASSYSTGGITQYF. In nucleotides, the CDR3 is TGTGCCAGCAGTTACTCGACTGGGGGAATTACGCAGTATTTT.

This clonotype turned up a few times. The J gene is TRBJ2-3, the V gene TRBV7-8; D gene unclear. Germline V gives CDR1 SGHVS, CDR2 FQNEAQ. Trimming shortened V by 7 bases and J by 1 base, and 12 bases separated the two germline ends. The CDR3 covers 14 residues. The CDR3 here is CASNRVSGTDTQYF. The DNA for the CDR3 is TGTGCCAGCAACCGTGTGAGTGGCACAGATACGCAGTATTTT.

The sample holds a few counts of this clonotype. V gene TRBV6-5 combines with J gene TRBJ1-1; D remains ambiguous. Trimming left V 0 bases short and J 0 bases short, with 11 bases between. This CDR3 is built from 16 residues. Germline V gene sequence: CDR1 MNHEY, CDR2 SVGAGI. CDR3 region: CASSYSINGVNTEAFF. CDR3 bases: TGTGCCAGCAGTTACTCGATTAATGGGGTGAACACTGAAGCTTTCTTT.

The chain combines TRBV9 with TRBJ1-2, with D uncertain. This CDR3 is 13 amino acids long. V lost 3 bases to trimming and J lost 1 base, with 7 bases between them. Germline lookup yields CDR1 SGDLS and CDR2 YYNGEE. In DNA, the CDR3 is TGTGCCAGCAGCGCTAGGGATAACTATGGCTACACCTTC. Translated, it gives CASSARDNYGYTF.

CDR3 region: CASSPVLGVPYEQYV. As DNA, the CDR3 is TGTGCCAGCTCACCAGTTTTGGGAGTTCCTTACGAGCAGTACGTC. The V call is TRBV18, the J call TRBJ2-7; D possibly corresponds to TRBD2 (5 bases). The CDR3 is 15 residues long. CDR1 is KGHSH and CDR2 is LQKENI in the germline V gene. V shed 2 bases and J shed 4 bases, with 15 bases lying between them.

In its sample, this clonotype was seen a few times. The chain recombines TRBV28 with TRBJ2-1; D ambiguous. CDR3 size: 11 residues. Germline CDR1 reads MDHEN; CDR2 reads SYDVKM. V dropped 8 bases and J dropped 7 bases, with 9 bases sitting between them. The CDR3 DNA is TGTGCCAGCGGCACGAGGAATGAGCAGTTCTTC. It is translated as CASGTRNEQFF.

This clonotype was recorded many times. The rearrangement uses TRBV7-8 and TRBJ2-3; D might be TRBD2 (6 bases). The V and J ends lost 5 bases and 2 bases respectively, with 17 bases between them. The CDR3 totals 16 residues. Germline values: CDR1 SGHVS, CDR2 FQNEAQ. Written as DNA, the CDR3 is TGTGCCAGCAGCCGTAGATCGGGACTGCCCACAGATACGCAGTATTTT. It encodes CASSRRSGLPTDTQYF.

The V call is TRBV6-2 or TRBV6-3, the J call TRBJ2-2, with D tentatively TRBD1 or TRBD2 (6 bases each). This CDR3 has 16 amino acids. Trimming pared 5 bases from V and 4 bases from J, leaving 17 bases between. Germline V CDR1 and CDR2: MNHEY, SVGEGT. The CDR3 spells CASSLREAGATGELFF. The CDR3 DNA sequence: TGTGCCAGCAGTCTAAGGGAGGCAGGGGCCACCGGGGAGCTGTTTTTT.

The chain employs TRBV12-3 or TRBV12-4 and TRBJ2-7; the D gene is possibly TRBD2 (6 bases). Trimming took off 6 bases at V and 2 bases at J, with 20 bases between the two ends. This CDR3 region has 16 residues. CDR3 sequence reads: CASSLAGLAATYEQYF. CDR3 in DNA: TGTGCCAGCAGCTTGGCGGGGTTAGCGGCAACCTACGAGCAGTACTTC.

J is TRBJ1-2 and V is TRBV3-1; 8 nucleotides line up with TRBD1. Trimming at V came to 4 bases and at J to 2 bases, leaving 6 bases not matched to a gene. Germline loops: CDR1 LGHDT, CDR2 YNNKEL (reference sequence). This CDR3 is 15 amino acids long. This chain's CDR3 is CASSPIWDRNYGYTF. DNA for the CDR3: TGTGCCAGCAGCCCTATATGGGACAGGAACTATGGCTACACCTTC.

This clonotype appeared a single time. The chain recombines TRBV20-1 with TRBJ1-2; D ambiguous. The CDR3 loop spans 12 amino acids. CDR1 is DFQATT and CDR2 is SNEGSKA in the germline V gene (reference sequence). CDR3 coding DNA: TGCAACGCTCCTGCAGCGAACTATGGCTACACCTTC. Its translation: CNAPAANYGYTF.

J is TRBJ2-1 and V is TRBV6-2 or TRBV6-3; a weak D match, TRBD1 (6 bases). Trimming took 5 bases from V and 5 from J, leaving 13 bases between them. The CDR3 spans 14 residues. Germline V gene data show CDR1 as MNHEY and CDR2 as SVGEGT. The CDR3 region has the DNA TGTGCCAGCAGTCCCTGGGACACTGACAATGAGCAGTTCTTC. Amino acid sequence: CASSPWDTDNEQFF.

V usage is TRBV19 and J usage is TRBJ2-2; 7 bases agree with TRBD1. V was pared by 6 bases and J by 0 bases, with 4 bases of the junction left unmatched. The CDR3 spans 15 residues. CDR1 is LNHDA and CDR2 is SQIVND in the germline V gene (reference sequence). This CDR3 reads CASRETGPNTGELFF. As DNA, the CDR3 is TGTGCCAGTAGGGAGACAGGGCCGAACACCGGGGAGCTGTTTTTT.

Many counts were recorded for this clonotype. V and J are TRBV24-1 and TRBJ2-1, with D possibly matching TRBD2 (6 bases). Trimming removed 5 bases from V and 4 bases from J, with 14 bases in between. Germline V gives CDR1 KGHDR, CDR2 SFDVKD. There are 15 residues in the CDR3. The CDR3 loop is CATSGGLAAYNEQFF. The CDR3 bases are TGTGCCACCAGTGGGGGGTTAGCGGCATACAATGAGCAGTTCTTC.